This T cell receptor beta chain emerged from a study of Graves' ophthalmopathy and Graves' hyperthyroidism. At the level of the study: Ahead of any treatment, peripheral blood was obtained at the initial diagnosis.

Study-level points and caveats: Ophthalmopathy progression cases were predicted by the model with 60% to 71% sensitivity and 72.22% specificity.

This clonotype came up many times. What it binds is not known. Germline loops: CDR1 MNHEY, CDR2 SVGEGT. V lost 5 bases and J 4 bases, leaving 9 bases between the germline ends. The CDR3 length is 13 residues. Amplification of TCR beta CDR3 regions used RNA transcripts. First-round RT-PCR with HTBI primers preceded a second-round multiplex PCR. TCRdb analysed the multiplex PCR reads with MiXCR anew, one entry per CDR3 protein. The sample contains 350,000 to 450,000 distinct CDR3 sequences, under 25% of which appear only once. Input material: peripheral blood. This TCR came from a woman in her late teens or twenties with stable Graves' hyperthyroidism. The chain combines TRBV6-2 or TRBV6-3 with TRBJ1-5, with D unresolved. The CDR3 region has the DNA TGTGCCAGCAGTGCTAGGGTGAATCAGCCCCAGCATTTT. Amino acid sequence: CASSARVNQPQHF.